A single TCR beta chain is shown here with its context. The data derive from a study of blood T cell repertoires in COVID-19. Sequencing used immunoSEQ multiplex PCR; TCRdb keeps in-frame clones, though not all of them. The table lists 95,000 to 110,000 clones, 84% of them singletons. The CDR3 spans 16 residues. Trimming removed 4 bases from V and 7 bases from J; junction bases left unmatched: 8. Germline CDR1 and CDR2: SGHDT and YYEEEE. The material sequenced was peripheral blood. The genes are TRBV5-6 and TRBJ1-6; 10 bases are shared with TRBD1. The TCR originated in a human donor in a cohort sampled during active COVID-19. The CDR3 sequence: CASSLNAGQGNSPLHF. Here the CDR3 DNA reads TGTGCCAGCAGCCTAAACGCGGGACAGGGGAATTCACCCCTCCACTTT.